Presented here are 26 T cell receptor beta chains from one specimen sequenced in a study of blood T cell repertoires in COVID-19 (dated by TCRdb to 2019 to 2021). The receptor library was made with the immunoSEQ multiplex PCR assay. In its TCRdb copy, this immuneACCESS table keeps in-frame sequences only and misses some clones. Where compared with another copy, unresolved V genes explain less than half of these, and the others have no known cause. The sample table records 100,000 to 150,000 clones; 60% to 80% of these occur just once. The ten largest account for approximately 6% of the sample. The specimen sequenced was peripheral blood. These receptors originate from a man aged 80 or over with COVID-19, enrolled during active disease.

The gene calls are TRBV5-1 and TRBJ2-3; 11 bases are shared with TRBD2. J lost 2 bases, V lost 2 bases, and 7 bases had no gene match. The CDR3 spans 17 residues. Germline values: CDR1 SGHRS, CDR2 YFSETQ. In DNA form, the CDR3 reads TGCGCCAGCAGCTTATACTCGACTAGCGGGACCACAGATACGCAGTATTTT. The encoded protein is CASSLYSTSGTTDTQYF.

The gene calls are TRBV28 and TRBJ2-2, with a tentative D call TRBD2 (5 bases). Germline V gene data show CDR1 as MDHEN and CDR2 as SYDVKM. Trimming stripped 1 base from V and 5 bases from J, with 11 bases between. This CDR3 contains 15 residues. The CDR3: CASSLSLGGTGELFF. CDR3 in DNA: TGTGCCAGCAGTTTATCTCTAGGAGGAACCGGGGAGCTGTTTTTT.

The chain is built from TRBV6-5 and TRBJ2-7; 8 bases match TRBD2. The CDR3 extends over 15 amino acids. Germline V lookup: CDR1 MNHEY, CDR2 SVGAGI. Trimming at V came to 5 bases and at J to 3 bases, leaving 9 bases not matched to a gene. The CDR3 protein is CASSPGTSTFYEQYF. Written as DNA, the CDR3 is TGTGCCAGCAGTCCCGGGACTAGTACTTTCTACGAGCAGTACTTC.

This chain uses TRBV11-2 with TRBJ1-1; D is possibly TRBD1 (5 bases). Between the trimmed V and J ends, which lost 6 bases and 4 bases, there was a span of 12 bases. This CDR3 is built from 13 residues. Germline V lookup: CDR1 SGHAT, CDR2 FQNNGV. The CDR3 is CASSYQGGTEAFF. In DNA, the CDR3 is TGTGCCAGCAGTTATCAGGGAGGCACTGAAGCTTTCTTT.

The chain is built from TRBV7-3 and TRBJ2-2, with TRBD2 identical over 10 bases. The CDR3 consists of 13 residues. Germline V lookup: CDR1 SGHTA, CDR2 FQGTGA. Trimming removed 11 bases from V and 4 bases from J; junction bases left unmatched: 4. CDR3 loop: CASGLASTGELFF. The CDR3 DNA is TGTGCCTCGGGACTAGCGAGCACCGGGGAGCTGTTTTTT.

This chain links TRBV5-1 with TRBJ1-5, with 9 bases lining up with TRBD1. The V gene's germline CDR1 is SGHRS and CDR2 YFSETQ. The CDR3 totals 16 residues. J lost 1 base, V lost 7 bases, and 9 bases had no gene match. CDR3 in amino acids: CASRPGGTGSNQPQHF. DNA for the CDR3: TGCGCCAGCCGACCCGGGGGGACAGGGAGCAATCAGCCCCAGCATTTT.

The chain employs TRBV7-6 and TRBJ2-3; 9 bases align to TRBD2. Germline V gene lookup returns CDR1 SGHVS and CDR2 FNYEAQ. The CDR3 consists of 16 residues. After removal of 5 bases from V and 3 bases from J, the junction contained 9 bases not matched to a gene. CDR3 nucleotide sequence: TGTGCCAGCAGCAGCGGGACTAGCCCACGAACAGATACGCAGTATTTT. This encodes CASSSGTSPRTDTQYF.

The chain couples TRBV4-1 to TRBJ2-1; TRBD2 aligns across 7 bases. This CDR3 is built from 18 residues. Unmatched junction bases numbered 13, after V lost 1 base and J lost 4 bases. In germline, CDR1 is MGHRA, CDR2 YSYEKL. The CDR3 spells CASSQGGGDLDPYNEQFF. CDR3 in DNA: TGCGCCAGCAGCCAAGGGGGGGGTGACCTAGACCCGTACAATGAGCAGTTCTTC.

This clone was found once. The V and J genes are TRBV19 and TRBJ2-7; perhaps TRBD2 as D (5 bases). The germline gives CDR1 LNHDA, CDR2 SQIVND (reference sequence). The CDR3 runs 16 residues. Between the trimmed V and J ends, which lost 3 bases and 3 bases, there was a span of 18 bases. The CDR3 sequence: CASSISVRRGYYEQYF. The CDR3 nucleotides read TGTGCCAGTAGTATCTCGGTCCGACGGGGATACTACGAGCAGTACTTC. Complete variable domain (other parts from reference TRBV19 and TRBJ2-7): DGGITQSPKYLFRKEGQNVTLSCEQNLNHDAMYWYRQDPGQGLRLIYYSQIVNDFQKGDIAEGYSVSREKKESFPLTVTSAQKNPTAFYLCASSISVRRGYYEQYFGPGTRLTVT.

The J gene is TRBJ1-5, the V gene TRBV7-2, with TRBD1 matching over 7 bases. The CDR3 contains 14 residues. J gave up 4 bases and V 6 bases, and 6 bases lay outside the gene matches. Germline-derived CDR1 and CDR2 are SGHTA and FQGNSA. The CDR3 loop reads CASSPGTANQPQHF. The CDR3 nucleotides read TGTGCCAGCAGTCCCGGGACAGCTAATCAGCCCCAGCATTTT.

There are a few counts of this clone. J is TRBJ2-1 and V is TRBV7-9; possibly TRBD1 for D (5 bases). CDR3 length: 14 residues. Germline V gives CDR1 SEHNR, CDR2 FQNEAQ (reference sequence). The V end lost 5 bases, the J end lost 8 bases, and 16 bases lay between the germline ends. CDR3 in DNA: TGTGCCAGCAGCCTCCTCCAGGGAATTGATGAGCAGTTCTTC. Its translation: CASSLLQGIDEQFF.

This rearrangement joins TRBV12-5 to TRBJ1-5, with 12 positions matching TRBD1. This CDR3 is built from 16 residues. Germline-derived CDR1 and CDR2 are LGHNT and FRNRAP. V shed 2 bases and J 8 bases; nucleotides not matched to a gene: 7. The CDR3 sequence: CASGLPRDRGQEPQHF. The CDR3 bases are TGTGCTAGTGGTTTGCCTCGGGACAGGGGGCAAGAGCCCCAGCATTTT.

The chain combines TRBV12-3 or TRBV12-4 with TRBJ1-6; tentative D call: TRBD1 (5 bases). The CDR3 has 13 amino acids. The ends were cut back, 6 bases at V and 7 bases at J, with 10 bases in the middle. The CDR3 loop is CASRGLRNSPLHF. The CDR3, as DNA: TGTGCCAGCAGGGGGCTCAGGAATTCACCCCTCCACTTT.

The CDR3 is CASSGTGRSYNSPLHF. As DNA, the CDR3 is TGTGCCAGCAGTGGGACAGGGCGGTCCTATAATTCACCCCTCCACTTT. The chain recombines TRBV6-1 with TRBJ1-6, with 8 nucleotides matching TRBD1. Germline assignment: CDR1 MNHNS and CDR2 SASEGT. V was clipped by 4 bases and J by 1 base; unmatched bases: 3. This CDR3 is built from 16 residues.

The V gene is TRBV29-1, the J gene TRBJ2-1; D possibly corresponds to TRBD1 (5 bases). Trimming cost V 3 bases and J 8 bases, with 11 bases left between them. The CDR3 spans 12 residues. CDR1 is SQVTM and CDR2 is ANQGSEA in the germline V gene. The CDR3 DNA reads TGCAGCGTTGATAGGGGTATCGATGAGCAGTTCTTC. Translated: CSVDRGIDEQFF.

This chain joins TRBV11-2 and TRBJ2-3; 8 bases fit TRBD2. Germline CDR1 and CDR2: SGHAT and FQNNGV. The CDR3 extends over 14 amino acids. V gave up 7 bases and J gave up 2 bases; unmatched junction bases: 5. CDR3 in amino acids: CASTGGEFTDTQYF. The DNA for the CDR3 is TGTGCCAGCACGGGAGGGGAGTTCACAGATACGCAGTATTTT.

The count of this clone is one. The CDR3 DNA sequence: TGTGCCAGCAGTTTAGGCAGGGGGCTGGATACGCAGTATTTT. Translating it yields CASSLGRGLDTQYF. V is TRBV27 and J is TRBJ2-3; 8 bases fit TRBD1. With 2 bases clipped from V and 6 bases from J, the junction kept 4 bases outside the gene matches. The CDR3 is 14 residues long. Germline CDR1 MNHEY, CDR2 SMNVEV (reference sequence).

The chain employs TRBV28 and TRBJ2-1; 7 positions agree with TRBD1. The V segment lost 1 base and the J segment 5 bases; nucleotides outside the gene matches: 8. The CDR3 loop spans 16 amino acids. CDR1 is MDHEN and CDR2 is SYDVKM in the germline V gene. Here the CDR3 reads CASSLLFGQGDNEQFF. CDR3 sequence (DNA): TGTGCCAGCAGTTTATTATTTGGGCAGGGGGACAATGAGCAGTTCTTC.

The V call is TRBV27, the J call TRBJ2-1, with D unresolved. V was cut by 5 bases and J by 0 bases, with 11 bases left in between. Germline V gene sequence: CDR1 MNHEY, CDR2 SMNVEV (reference sequence). The CDR3 covers 15 residues. CDR3 bases: TGTGCCAGCAGTACCGAGACGGGCTCCTACAATGAGCAGTTCTTC. Translation gives CASSTETGSYNEQFF.

This clone was found once. The chain joins TRBV29-1 to TRBJ2-5; weak D call: TRBD2 (6 bases). Germline lookup yields CDR1 SQVTM and CDR2 ANQGSEA. The length of the CDR3 is 13 residues. V was clipped by 6 bases and J by 5 bases, with 16 bases between them. This CDR3 is CSVLRRDSETQYF. CDR3 in DNA: TGCAGCGTCCTTCGACGGGACTCCGAGACCCAGTACTTC.

This chain uses TRBV7-2 with TRBJ2-1, with 13 bases aligning to TRBD2. This CDR3 comprises 19 residues. V was clipped by 5 bases and J by 7 bases; unmatched bases: 17. CDR1 and CDR2 from the germline V gene are SGHTA and FQGNSA. The CDR3: CASSNRLAGGPRGGNEQFF. CDR3 nucleotide sequence: TGTGCCAGCAGCAACCGACTAGCGGGAGGCCCGCGGGGGGGAAATGAGCAGTTCTTC.

The chain uses TRBV18 and TRBJ1-1; TRBD1 aligns across 9 bases. The ends lost 4 bases at V and 5 bases at J; junction bases unmatched: 8. CDR3 length equals 15 residues. CDR1 KGHSH and CDR2 LQKENI come from the germline V gene. The CDR3 loop reads CASSLGDRGGTEAFF. The CDR3 DNA sequence: TGTGCCAGCTCACTAGGAGACAGGGGGGGGACTGAAGCTTTCTTT.

The chain couples TRBV5-1 to TRBJ2-7; no definite D call. Germline CDR1 is SGHRS and CDR2 is YFSETQ. The CDR3 length is 13 residues. V was trimmed by 1 base and J by 3 bases, leaving 8 bases between them. The CDR3 nucleotides are TGCGCCAGCAGCTTGAGTTCAGGCTACGAGCAGTACTTC. It specifies CASSLSSGYEQYF.

CDR3 nucleotides: TGTGCCAGCAGCTTATATGCCCGGGGGGGAGCTAACTATGGCTACACCTTC. Translated: CASSLYARGGANYGYTF. The J gene is TRBJ1-2, the V gene TRBV13; a weak D match, TRBD1 (5 bases). V was trimmed by 2 bases and J by 0 bases, leaving 16 bases between them. The germline V gene encodes CDR1 PRHDT and CDR2 FYEKMQ (reference sequence). This CDR3 comprises 17 residues. Full variable domain (remainder filled in from reference TRBV13 and TRBJ1-2): AAGVIQSPRHLIKEKRETATLKCYPIPRHDTVYWYQQGPGQDPQFLISFYEKMQSDKGSIPDRFSAQQFSDYHSELNMSSLELGDSALYFCASSLYARGGANYGYTFGSGTRLTVV.

V gene TRBV29-1 combines with J gene TRBJ2-3, with TRBD2 matching 7 bases. V dropped 3 bases and J dropped 3; count of bases not matched to a gene: 6. Germline CDR1 SQVTM, CDR2 ANQGSEA. The CDR3 covers 14 residues. The CDR3 DNA reads as TGCAGCGTTGAGGGAGGGATAAGGACAGATACGCAGTATTTT. Protein: CSVEGGIRTDTQYF.

The genes are TRBV7-2 and TRBJ2-3; TRBD2 matches 7 bases. V gave up 3 bases and J gave up 1 base; unmatched junction bases: 4. CDR1 and CDR2 (germline): SGHTA, FQGNSA. The CDR3 totals 15 residues. CDR3 amino acids: CASSFRLAGTDTQYF. The CDR3 nucleotides are TGTGCCAGCAGCTTCCGACTAGCCGGCACAGATACGCAGTATTTT.